These 19 T cell receptor beta chains originate from one sample sequenced in a study of quantifying T cell responses using KT2 cells. The wider study: Reverse transcription used primers in the TCR alpha and beta constant regions.

An oligo carrying a UMI was ligated to the cDNA 3' end. An equimolar mix of RC1.1 and RC1.2 primed the beta chain across TRBC1 and TRBC2. A single record per CDR3 protein comes from TCRdb applying MiXCR to the UMI-ligation and nested PCR reads. The sample holds just under 50,000 distinct CDR3 sequences, approximately 10% seen once. The sequencing input was PBMCs spiked with cells of the T cell clone KT2. Receptor source: a human donor.

This clonotype came up a few times. This rearrangement joins TRBV4-2 to TRBJ1-5, with a tentative D call TRBD1 (5 bases). This CDR3 contains 16 residues. V lost 5 bases, J lost 1 base, and 15 bases lay in between. The germline V gene has CDR1 LGHNA and CDR2 YNFKEQ. In DNA, the CDR3 is TGTGCCAGCAGCTTGCCCGCAGGGTCGAGCAATCAGCCCCAGCATTTT. It encodes CASSLPAGSSNQPQHF.

This clonotype was seen a few times. The CDR3 DNA sequence: TGCAGTGCTAGAGCGGGTGGGGCCCCATGGGAGCAGTTCTTC. Amino acids: CSARAGGAPWEQFF. This sequence joins TRBV20-1 and TRBJ2-1; tentative D call: TRBD1 (5 bases). CDR1 is DFQATT and CDR2 is SNEGSKA in the germline V gene (reference sequence). Trimming left V 1 base short and J 10 bases short, with 17 bases between. The CDR3 is made up of 14 amino acids.

This rearrangement joins TRBV5-4 to TRBJ2-5, with 8 bases lining up with TRBD2. CDR3 size: 14 residues. The germline V gene has CDR1 SGHNT and CDR2 YYREEE (reference sequence). V lost 2 bases and J lost 5; bases outside the gene matches: 5. The CDR3 DNA follows: TGTGCCAGCAGCTTTAGGCAGCGGGGGGAGACCCAGTACTTC. It encodes CASSFRQRGETQYF.

In this sample, this clonotype turned up a few times. This sequence joins TRBV5-4 and TRBJ2-1; the D is unclear. Trimming pared 0 bases from V and 6 bases from J, leaving 13 bases between. CDR3 size: 15 residues. Germline V CDR1 and CDR2: SGHNT, YYREEE (reference sequence). Here the CDR3 DNA reads TGTGCCAGCAGCTTGGCGGGCCTAGTAGTCAATGAGCAGTTCTTC. This codes for CASSLAGLVVNEQFF.

This clonotype has a handful of counts. The chain couples TRBV14 to TRBJ1-6; D is ambiguous. The CDR3 has 14 amino acids. CDR1 is SGHDN, CDR2 FVKESK, per germline. V lost 0 bases and J 5 bases, leaving 5 bases between the germline ends. CDR3 loop: CASSQETNNSPLHF. Here the CDR3 DNA reads TGTGCCAGCAGCCAAGAAACCAATAATTCACCCCTCCACTTT.

The V and J genes are TRBV6-1 and TRBJ2-3; the D is unclear. CDR1 MNHNS and CDR2 SASEGT come from the germline V gene. The CDR3 length is 12 residues. V was clipped by 7 bases and J by 5 bases, with 10 bases between them. CDR3 loop: CASTPGGDTQYF. The CDR3 region has the DNA TGTGCCAGCACTCCCGGTGGAGATACGCAGTATTTT.

In this sample, this clonotype turned up many times. CDR3 region: CSALPGEGGNQPQHF. CDR3 sequence (DNA): TGCAGTGCTCTGCCTGGTGAGGGGGGCAATCAGCCCCAGCATTTT. V usage is TRBV20-1 and J usage is TRBJ1-5, with a tentative D call TRBD1 (6 bases). The germline V gene encodes CDR1 DFQATT and CDR2 SNEGSKA (reference sequence). This CDR3 region has 15 residues. The V and J ends lost 5 bases and 2 bases respectively, with 16 bases between them.

J is TRBJ2-2 and V is TRBV4-3, with 8 positions matching TRBD1. CDR3 length equals 15 residues. The V segment lost 1 base and the J segment 7 bases; nucleotides outside the gene matches: 5. From germline, CDR1 is LGHNA and CDR2 YSLEER. CDR3 loop: CASSQGGQEVGELFF. CDR3 coding DNA: TGCGCCAGCAGCCAAGGGGGACAGGAGGTCGGGGAGCTGTTTTTT.

The J gene is TRBJ2-1, the V gene TRBV30; TRBD2 matches at 8 bases. With 1 base clipped from V and 4 bases from J, the junction kept 6 bases outside the gene matches. Looked up from germline, CDR1 is GTSNPN and CDR2 is SVGIG (reference sequence). This CDR3 comprises 15 residues. The CDR3 is CAWSASGTRYNEQFF. The DNA of the CDR3 is TGTGCCTGGAGTGCATCCGGGACTAGGTACAATGAGCAGTTCTTC.

This clonotype has just a few counts. The chain uses TRBV15 and TRBJ2-5, with D unresolved. Trimming stripped 0 bases from V and 5 bases from J, with 13 bases between. The germline CDR1 and CDR2 sequences are LNHNV and YYDKDF (reference sequence). The CDR3 is 15 residues long. The DNA for the CDR3 is TGTGCCACCAGCAGAGATCTAGGGCCGACGGAGACCCAGTACTTC. Protein sequence: CATSRDLGPTETQYF.

This clonotype is medium-sized by share. The chain has TRBV4-2 and TRBJ2-1; TRBD1 agrees at 8 bases. This CDR3 region has 16 residues. Germline V gene data show CDR1 as LGHNA and CDR2 as YNFKEQ. V gave up 0 bases and J gave up 4 bases; unmatched junction bases: 5. This CDR3 reads CASSQETGQGYNEQFF. In DNA, the CDR3 is TGTGCCAGCAGCCAAGAGACTGGACAGGGATACAATGAGCAGTTCTTC.

There are a few counts of this clonotype. This rearrangement joins TRBV5-1 to TRBJ2-1; D is undetermined. Trimming took 1 base from V and 6 from J, leaving 11 bases between them. The CDR3 extends over 14 amino acids. The germline V gene encodes CDR1 SGHRS and CDR2 YFSETQ. CDR3 coding DNA: TGCGCCAGCAGCTTGTTTGCGAGCTTCAATGAGCAGTTCTTC. Its protein product is CASSLFASFNEQFF. The variable domain in full, completed from reference TRBV5-1 and TRBJ2-1, reads KAGVTQTPRYLIKTRGQQVTLSCSPISGHRSVSWYQQTPGQGLQFLFEYFSETQRNKGNFPGRFSGRQFSNSRSEMNVSTLELGDSALYLCASSLFASFNEQFFGPGTRLTVL.

The chain recombines TRBV4-3 with TRBJ2-7, with 10 bases lining up with TRBD1. The CDR3 totals 15 residues. Trimming removed 4 bases from V and 4 bases from J; junction bases left unmatched: 7. Germline V lookup: CDR1 LGHNA, CDR2 YSLEER. The CDR3 sequence is CASSRDRGGVYEQYF. DNA for the CDR3: TGCGCCAGCAGCCGGGACAGGGGAGGAGTATACGAGCAGTACTTC.

At least ten counts were recorded for this clonotype. This sequence joins TRBV7-6 and TRBJ2-3, with 9 bases aligning to TRBD1. CDR3 length equals 15 residues. The V gene's germline CDR1 is SGHVS and CDR2 FNYEAQ. Trimming cost V 5 bases and J 5 bases; bases outside gene matches: 8. The CDR3, as DNA: TGTGCCAGCAGCGAGGCGGGACAGGGCTTAGATACGCAGTATTTT. Translating gives CASSEAGQGLDTQYF.

This clonotype came up many times. This sequence joins TRBV20-1 and TRBJ2-1, with TRBD1 matching 8 bases. The J segment lost 6 bases and the V segment lost 6 bases, leaving 4 bases of the junction unmatched. The germline CDR1 and CDR2 sequences are DFQATT and SNEGSKA (reference sequence). This CDR3 is 12 amino acids long. Written as DNA, the CDR3 is TGCAGTGCGTCACAGGGGGGCAATGAGCAGTTCTTC. It translates to CSASQGGNEQFF.

This clonotype was observed at least ten times. J is TRBJ1-2 and V is TRBV5-6; the D is unclear. Trimming took 0 bases from V and 4 from J, leaving 7 bases between them. This CDR3 spans 13 amino acids. CDR1 is SGHDT and CDR2 is YYEEEE in the germline V gene. CDR3 in amino acids: CASSLVSGYGYTF. CDR3 coding DNA: TGTGCCAGCAGCTTGGTGTCAGGCTATGGCTACACCTTC.

The gene calls are TRBV7-8 and TRBJ1-4; D may be TRBD1 (5 bases). V was cut by 3 bases and J by 4 bases, with 15 bases left in between. The CDR3 runs to 16 residues. Germline CDR1 is SGHVS and CDR2 is FQNEAQ. The CDR3 spells CASSLGQVGLNEKLFF. The CDR3 DNA follows: TGTGCCAGCAGCTTGGGGCAGGTCGGCCTTAATGAAAAACTGTTTTTT.

This clonotype was counted ten times or more. In DNA, the CDR3 is TGTGCCAGCGGGTTCTTAGAAGGGGGAGCTTTCTTT. Its translation is CASGFLEGGAFF. The chain links TRBV6-6 to TRBJ1-1; possible D gene TRBD1, 6 bases. The germline V gene has CDR1 MNHNY and CDR2 SVGAGI (reference sequence). V dropped 8 bases and J dropped 10 bases, with 17 bases sitting between them. The CDR3 has 12 amino acids.

Many counts were recorded for this clonotype. The genes are TRBV5-4 and TRBJ2-3; TRBD1 matches 9 bases. V was clipped by 0 bases and J by 2 bases; unmatched bases: 4. The CDR3 has 16 amino acids. Germline loops: CDR1 SGHNT, CDR2 YYREEE (reference sequence). DNA of the CDR3: TGTGCCAGCAGCTTGGCCGACAGGGGGGACACAGATACGCAGTATTTT. This codes for CASSLADRGDTDTQYF.